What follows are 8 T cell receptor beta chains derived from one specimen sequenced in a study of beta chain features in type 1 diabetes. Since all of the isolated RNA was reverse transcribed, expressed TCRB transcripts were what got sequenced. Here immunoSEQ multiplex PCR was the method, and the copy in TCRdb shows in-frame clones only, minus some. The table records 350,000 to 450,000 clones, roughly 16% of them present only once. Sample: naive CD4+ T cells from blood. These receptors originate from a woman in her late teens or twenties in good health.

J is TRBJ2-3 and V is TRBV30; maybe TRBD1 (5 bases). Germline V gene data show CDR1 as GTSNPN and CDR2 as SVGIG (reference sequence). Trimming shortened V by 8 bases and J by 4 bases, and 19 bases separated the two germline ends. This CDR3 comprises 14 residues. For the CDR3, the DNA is TGTGCCATTTACAGGTTAGGACGATCAGATACGCAGTATTTT. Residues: CAIYRLGRSDTQYF.

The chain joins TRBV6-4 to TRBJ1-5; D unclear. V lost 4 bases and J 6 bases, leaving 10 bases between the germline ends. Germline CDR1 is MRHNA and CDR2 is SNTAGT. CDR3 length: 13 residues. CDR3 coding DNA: TGTGCCAGCAGTGGATCGGAGGGTCAGCCCCAGCATTTT. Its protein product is CASSGSEGQPQHF.

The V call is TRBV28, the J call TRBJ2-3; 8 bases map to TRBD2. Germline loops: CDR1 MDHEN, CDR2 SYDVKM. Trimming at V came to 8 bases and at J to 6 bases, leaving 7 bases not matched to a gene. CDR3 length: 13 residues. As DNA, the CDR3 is TGTGCCAGCCAGGCGGGGGGCATGGATACGCAGTATTTT. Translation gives CASQAGGMDTQYF.

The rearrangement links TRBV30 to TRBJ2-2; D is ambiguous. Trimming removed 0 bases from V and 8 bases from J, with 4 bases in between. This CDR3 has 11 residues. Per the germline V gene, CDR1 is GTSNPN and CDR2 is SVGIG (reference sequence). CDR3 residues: CAWSVLGELFF. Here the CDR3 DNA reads TGTGCCTGGAGTGTACTGGGGGAGCTGTTTTTT.

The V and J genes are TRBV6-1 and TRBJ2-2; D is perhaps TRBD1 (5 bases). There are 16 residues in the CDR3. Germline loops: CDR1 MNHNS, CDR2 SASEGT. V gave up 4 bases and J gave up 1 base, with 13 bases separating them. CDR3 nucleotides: TGTGCCAGCAGTGTTTATGGAAGGGGGAACACCGGGGAGCTGTTTTTT. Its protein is CASSVYGRGNTGELFF.

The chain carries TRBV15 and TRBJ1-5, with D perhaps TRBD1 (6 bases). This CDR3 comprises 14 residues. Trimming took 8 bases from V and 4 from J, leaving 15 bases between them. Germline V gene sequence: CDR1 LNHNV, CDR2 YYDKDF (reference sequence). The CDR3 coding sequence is TGTGCCACCGGGGCCTGGGGGCAAAATCAGCCCCAGCATTTT. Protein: CATGAWGQNQPQHF.

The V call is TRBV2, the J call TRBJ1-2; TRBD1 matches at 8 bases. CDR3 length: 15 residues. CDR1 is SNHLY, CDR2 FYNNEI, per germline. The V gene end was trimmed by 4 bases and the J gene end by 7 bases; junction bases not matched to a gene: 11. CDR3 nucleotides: TGTGCCAGCAGTGCCAGCAGGGGGCGGTCCGGTGGCTACACCTTC. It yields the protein CASSASRGRSGGYTF.

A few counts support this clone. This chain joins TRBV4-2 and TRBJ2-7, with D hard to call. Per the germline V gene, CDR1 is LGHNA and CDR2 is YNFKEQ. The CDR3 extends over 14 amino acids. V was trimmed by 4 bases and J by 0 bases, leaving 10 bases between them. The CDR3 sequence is CASSLSEHSYEQYF. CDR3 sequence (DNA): TGTGCCAGCAGCCTATCCGAACACTCCTACGAGCAGTACTTC.